This entry concerns a single T cell receptor (beta chain). Its antigen is unidentified. Germline V gene data show CDR1 as MGHRA and CDR2 as YSYEKL. Trimming shortened V by 0 bases and J by 4 bases, and 15 bases separated the two germline ends. The CDR3 contains 16 residues. This record comes from a study of T-cell memory formation after mild COVID-19. Overall study findings and caveats: A second wave of clones peaked on day 37, and their SARS-CoV-2 specificity went unconfirmed.

TCRdb re-called the 5' RACE reads with MiXCR, one entry per CDR3 protein. The sample has about 130,000 distinct CDR3 sequences; about 25% are singletons. The chain employs TRBV4-1 and TRBJ1-1, with D unresolved. This receptor was obtained from an adult woman who had mild COVID-19 (a few samples of this study predate the infection). Cell type and time point are not known. Material for sequencing was PBMCs or a T cell subset sorted from them (not recorded which). The CDR3 is CASSQDPRSPGTEAFF. The CDR3 DNA reads TGCGCCAGCAGCCAAGACCCCCGGTCCCCGGGCACTGAAGCTTTCTTT.